Each of the 31 T cell receptor beta chains below was sequenced from the same sample in a study of T-cell memory formation after mild COVID-19. Each CDR3 protein is one row after TCRdb ran MiXCR on the 5' RACE reads. Here the sample spans 300,000 to 350,000 distinct CDR3 sequences, 10% to 15% being singletons. Material for sequencing was PBMCs or a T cell subset sorted from them (not recorded which). The receptors shown here come from a man aged 18 to 35 who had mild COVID-19 (a few samples of this study predate the infection). Cell type and time point are not known.

The chain links TRBV11-2 to TRBJ1-2; no clear D. The germline V and J ends were trimmed by 5 bases and 3 bases, with 13 bases remaining between them. CDR1 and CDR2 (germline): SGHAT, FQNNGV. The CDR3 runs 14 residues. The CDR3 loop reads CASSPGTRDYGYTF. As DNA, the CDR3 is TGTGCCAGCAGCCCGGGTACGCGGGACTATGGCTACACCTTC.

This chain links TRBV27 with TRBJ2-7, with D perhaps matching TRBD2 (5 bases). The CDR3 runs to 14 residues. The V end lost 6 bases, the J end lost 0 bases, and 12 bases lay between the germline ends. From germline, CDR1 is MNHEY and CDR2 SMNVEV (reference sequence). The CDR3 loop is CASRRGWSSYEQYV. CDR3 coding DNA: TGTGCCAGCAGGCGAGGGTGGAGCTCCTACGAGCAGTACGTC.

This clonotype was seen only a few times. This chain connects TRBV5-1 to TRBJ2-5, with D possibly matching TRBD1 (5 bases). This CDR3 spans 14 amino acids. V was cut by 0 bases and J by 5 bases, with 11 bases left in between. The germline CDR1 and CDR2 sequences are SGHRS and YFSETQ. The DNA of the CDR3 is TGCGCCAGCAGCTTGGAGGGTAGGGGTGAGACCCAGTACTTC. Translating gives CASSLEGRGETQYF. The full variable domain, its missing parts supplied by reference TRBV5-1 and TRBJ2-5, is KAGVTQTPRYLIKTRGQQVTLSCSPISGHRSVSWYQQTPGQGLQFLFEYFSETQRNKGNFPGRFSGRQFSNSRSEMNVSTLELGDSALYLCASSLEGRGETQYFGPGTRLLVL.

This clonotype showed up just a few times. V gene TRBV30 combines with J gene TRBJ1-4; tentative D call: TRBD1 (5 bases). V was shortened by 3 bases and J by 8 bases, with 16 bases between the two germline ends. Germline loops: CDR1 GTSNPN, CDR2 SVGIG (reference sequence). The CDR3 totals 14 residues. As DNA, the CDR3 is TGTGCCTGGAGCAGTCCGGACATGGGGGAAAAACTGTTTTTT. This gives the protein CAWSSPDMGEKLFF.

This clonotype was recorded many times. The chain is built from TRBV18 and TRBJ2-7, with 12 nucleotides matching TRBD2. V trimming: 2 bases; J trimming: 2 bases; junction bases outside the gene matches: 4. This CDR3 has 16 amino acids. Germline lookup yields CDR1 KGHSH and CDR2 LQKENI. DNA of the CDR3: TGTGCCAGCTCACCAAAACTAGCGGGGGGAGCCTACGAGCAGTACTTC. Its protein product is CASSPKLAGGAYEQYF.

The chain employs TRBV5-1 and TRBJ1-1; D might be TRBD1 (5 bases). CDR1 and CDR2 (germline): SGHRS, YFSETQ. This CDR3 comprises 13 residues. V lost 4 bases and J 1 base, leaving 8 bases between the germline ends. CDR3 amino acids: CASSIDRNTEAFF. As DNA, the CDR3 is TGCGCCAGCAGCATTGACAGGAACACTGAAGCTTTCTTT.

CDR3 sequence reads: CASSQATGELFF. In DNA, the CDR3 is TGTGCCAGCAGCCAAGCAACCGGGGAGCTGTTTTTT. The V gene is TRBV4-2, the J gene TRBJ2-2, with D unclear. From germline, CDR1 is LGHNA and CDR2 YNFKEQ. V was cut by 1 base and J by 5 bases, with 2 bases left in between. The CDR3 consists of 12 residues.

The V gene is TRBV7-6, the J gene TRBJ2-3; D remains unclear. Germline-derived CDR1 and CDR2 are SGHVS and FNYEAQ. This CDR3 has 14 residues. The V and J ends lost 2 bases and 1 base respectively, with 7 bases between them. CDR3 sequence (DNA): TGTGCCAGCAGCTTAATCCCGGGCACAGATACGCAGTATTTT. Translating gives CASSLIPGTDTQYF.

V usage is TRBV6-5 and J usage is TRBJ2-3; 9 positions match TRBD2. V trimming: 6 bases; J trimming: 2 bases; junction bases outside the gene matches: 15. The CDR3 runs to 18 residues. From germline, CDR1 is MNHEY and CDR2 SVGAGI. CDR3 bases: TGTGCCAGCAGCCCCGGGTGGGGGGTAGCGGGGGCCACAGATACGCAGTATTTT. This gives the protein CASSPGWGVAGATDTQYF.

This clonotype has only a few counts. This chain connects TRBV13 to TRBJ1-1; TRBD1 matches 11 bases. CDR3 length equals 13 residues. In germline, CDR1 is PRHDT, CDR2 FYEKMQ (reference sequence). Trimming cost V 7 bases and J 9 bases; bases outside gene matches: 7. CDR3 nucleotides: TGTGCCAGCACCGGGGGACAGGGGGTAAAAGCTTTCTTT. Translated: CASTGGQGVKAFF.

The chain couples TRBV15 to TRBJ1-2; D gene ambiguous. V was shortened by 0 bases and J by 7 bases, with 12 bases between the two germline ends. The CDR3 length is 14 residues. Per the germline V gene, CDR1 is LNHNV and CDR2 is YYDKDF (reference sequence). CDR3 loop: CATSRDETVSGYTF. The CDR3 coding sequence is TGTGCCACCAGCAGAGATGAGACGGTCTCTGGCTACACCTTC.

The J gene is TRBJ1-1, the V gene TRBV7-9, with TRBD1 as a possible D gene (5 bases). The V end lost 1 base, the J end lost 6 bases, and 9 bases lay between the germline ends. This CDR3 contains 13 residues. Germline CDR1 and CDR2: SEHNR and FQNEAQ (reference sequence). The CDR3 coding sequence is TGTGCCAGCAGCTTAGGACAGCCTTCTGAAGCTTTCTTT. Its translation is CASSLGQPSEAFF.

This chain joins TRBV20-1 and TRBJ2-7, with unresolved D. Germline CDR1 is DFQATT and CDR2 is SNEGSKA (reference sequence). CDR3 size: 11 residues. Trimming took 6 bases from V and 3 from J, leaving 9 bases between them. In DNA form, the CDR3 reads TGCAGTGCCGAGGATGTCTACGAGCAGTACTTC. Encoded protein: CSAEDVYEQYF.

This clonotype appeared a few times. This rearrangement joins TRBV7-8 to TRBJ1-5; D is uncertain. This CDR3 is 13 amino acids long. From germline, CDR1 is SGHVS and CDR2 FQNEAQ. V was trimmed by 3 bases and J by 7 bases, leaving 10 bases between them. The CDR3 protein is CASSFSEEQPQHF. The CDR3 DNA reads as TGTGCCAGCAGCTTTAGTGAAGAGCAGCCCCAGCATTTT.

This clonotype was found a few times. The CDR3 is CASSLFEGEAKNIQYF. The CDR3 DNA reads as TGTGCCAGCAGTTTATTTGAGGGGGAAGCCAAAAACATTCAGTACTTC. V gene TRBV12-3 or TRBV12-4 combines with J gene TRBJ2-4; D is possibly TRBD1 (6 bases). The ends were cut back, 2 bases at V and 0 bases at J, with 11 bases in the middle. CDR3 length equals 16 residues.

This chain links TRBV4-1 with TRBJ2-3; maybe TRBD2 (5 bases). This CDR3 comprises 13 residues. Deletions cut 2 bases from V and 4 bases from J, with 7 bases between. Germline V gene lookup returns CDR1 MGHRA and CDR2 YSYEKL. CDR3 region: CASSQTRPDTQYF. CDR3 DNA sequence: TGCGCCAGCAGCCAAACTAGACCAGATACGCAGTATTTT.

This clonotype was picked up a small number of times. The chain combines TRBV4-1 with TRBJ2-4; possible D gene TRBD1, 6 bases. Trimming stripped 0 bases from V and 9 bases from J, with 21 bases between. The CDR3 contains 17 residues. The germline gives CDR1 MGHRA, CDR2 YSYEKL. CDR3 bases: TGCGCCAGCAGCCAAGATTGGGACATAGTCCAAAGGGGCATTCAGTACTTC. As protein: CASSQDWDIVQRGIQYF.

V gene TRBV4-3 combines with J gene TRBJ1-2, with 10 bases identical to TRBD1. The germline CDR1 and CDR2 sequences are LGHNA and YSLEER. The V and J ends lost 4 bases and 7 bases, in that order; junction bases with no gene match: 9. The CDR3 is 15 residues long. CDR3 protein: CASSPGDRGIAGYTF. CDR3 DNA: TGCGCCAGCAGCCCGGGGGACAGGGGAATTGCTGGCTACACCTTC.

This clonotype has more than one count but fewer than ten. This chain links TRBV7-2 with TRBJ2-7, with TRBD2 matching over 10 bases. V shed 5 bases, J shed 2 bases, and the junction held 12 bases outside the gene matches. Germline V gene data show CDR1 as SGHTA and CDR2 as FQGNSA. The CDR3 sequence is 17 residues long. Here the CDR3 DNA reads TGTGCCAGCAGCCGTGTCCTAGCGGGGGCCACCCCCTACGAGCAGTACTTC. Protein: CASSRVLAGATPYEQYF.

This clonotype turned up a few times. V is TRBV20-1 and J is TRBJ2-7, with D possibly matching TRBD2 (5 bases). This CDR3 has 13 residues. V lost 5 bases to trimming and J lost 7 bases, with 18 bases between them. Per germline, CDR1 DFQATT and CDR2 SNEGSKA (reference sequence). The CDR3: CSASRGWTREQYF. CDR3 DNA sequence: TGCAGTGCTTCAAGAGGGTGGACGCGGGAGCAGTACTTC.

The chain joins TRBV2 to TRBJ2-5, with D possibly matching TRBD2 (5 bases). Trimming stripped 10 bases from V and 5 bases from J, with 26 bases between. This CDR3 has 16 amino acids. Germline V gene sequence: CDR1 SNHLY, CDR2 FYNNEI. The CDR3 nucleotides read TGTGCCACGCAGCCAGTCACGGGGTATCTAAGGGAGACCCAGTACTTC. It translates to CATQPVTGYLRETQYF.

This clonotype was recorded at least ten times. This chain links TRBV27 with TRBJ2-5, with D perhaps matching TRBD2 (6 bases). Germline loops: CDR1 MNHEY, CDR2 SMNVEV (reference sequence). V shed 6 bases and J shed 2 bases, with 13 bases lying between them. The CDR3 consists of 14 residues. In DNA, the CDR3 is TGTGCCAGCAGAACTACGGGGGTACAAGAGACCCAGTACTTC. Amino acids: CASRTTGVQETQYF.

The genes are TRBV18 and TRBJ2-7; 10 bases map to TRBD1. The germline V gene encodes CDR1 KGHSH and CDR2 LQKENI. V was clipped by 6 bases and J by 6 bases; unmatched bases: 11. The CDR3 contains 15 residues. CDR3 in amino acids: CASSPFGTGEVEQYF. The CDR3 bases are TGTGCCAGCTCGCCGTTTGGGACAGGGGAGGTCGAGCAGTACTTC.

The chain carries TRBV11-1 and TRBJ1-6; D may be TRBD1 (6 bases). CDR3 length: 15 residues. The V gene lost 4 bases and the J gene lost 7 bases, with 14 bases spanning the gap. The germline CDR1 and CDR2 sequences are SGHAT and FQDESV (reference sequence). The CDR3, as DNA: TGTGCCAGCAGCTCTGTTGGTCAGGGGAATTCACCCCTCCACTTT. Its translation is CASSSVGQGNSPLHF.

This clonotype showed up just a few times. This chain connects TRBV7-2 to TRBJ2-2; 7 bases match TRBD1. V lost 5 bases and J lost 5; bases outside the gene matches: 8. Looked up from germline, CDR1 is SGHTA and CDR2 is FQGNSA. CDR3 size: 15 residues. The chain's CDR3 is CASSRRQGRTGELFF. CDR3 nucleotides: TGTGCCAGCAGCCGTCGACAGGGACGGACCGGGGAGCTGTTTTTT.

This chain uses TRBV20-1 with TRBJ2-1; D is unclear. CDR1 and CDR2 from the germline V gene are DFQATT and SNEGSKA (reference sequence). The CDR3 extends over 15 amino acids. The germline V and J ends were trimmed by 0 bases and 8 bases, with 17 bases remaining between them. In DNA form, the CDR3 reads TGCAGTGCTAGAGATCGGACCGGGCCTGGGGATGAGCAGTTCTTC. This encodes CSARDRTGPGDEQFF.

This clonotype showed up just a few times. V usage is TRBV20-1 and J usage is TRBJ1-6; 9 bases are a match to TRBD1. This CDR3 spans 14 amino acids. The germline V gene has CDR1 DFQATT and CDR2 SNEGSKA (reference sequence). The V gene end was trimmed by 8 bases and the J gene end by 7 bases; junction bases not matched to a gene: 9. The chain's CDR3 is CSPTGTGQNSPLHF. In DNA form, the CDR3 reads TGCAGTCCCACCGGGACAGGGCAAAATTCACCCCTCCACTTT.

The gene calls are TRBV7-9 and TRBJ1-1; no reliable D call. The V gene lost 4 bases and the J gene lost 9 bases, with 6 bases spanning the gap. Germline V gene data show CDR1 as SEHNR and CDR2 as FQNEAQ (reference sequence). The CDR3 loop spans 10 amino acids. The CDR3 coding sequence is TGTGCCAGCAGCTCCACCAAAGCTTTCTTT. It translates to CASSSTKAFF.

The CDR3 sequence is CASSQGGGPFEQYV. The CDR3 coding sequence is TGTGCCAGCAGCCAAGGGGGGGGGCCTTTCGAGCAGTACGTC. The genes are TRBV14 and TRBJ2-7; a weak D match, TRBD2 (7 bases). This CDR3 region has 14 residues. The germline gives CDR1 SGHDN, CDR2 FVKESK. Trimming shortened V by 1 base and J by 6 bases, and 13 bases separated the two germline ends.

This clonotype was counted only a few times. The CDR3 here is CASSHDRVDAGELFF. The DNA for the CDR3 is TGTGCCAGCAGCCACGACAGGGTAGACGCCGGGGAGCTGTTTTTT. The rearrangement joins TRBV3-1 to TRBJ2-2; the match to TRBD1 covers 7 bases. Germline assignment: CDR1 LGHDT and CDR2 YNNKEL (reference sequence). With V trimmed by 3 bases and J by 6 bases, 7 bases remained unmatched. The CDR3 has 15 residues.

There are a few counts of this clonotype. This rearrangement joins TRBV5-1 to TRBJ1-5; TRBD1 is a possible D gene (6 bases). Germline V lookup: CDR1 SGHRS, CDR2 YFSETQ. This CDR3 contains 15 residues. Trimming removed 2 bases from V and 2 bases from J, with 11 bases in between. The CDR3 DNA follows: TGCGCCAGCAGCTTAGGGGGGGTCGGCAATCAGCCCCAGCATTTT. It codes for CASSLGGVGNQPQHF.